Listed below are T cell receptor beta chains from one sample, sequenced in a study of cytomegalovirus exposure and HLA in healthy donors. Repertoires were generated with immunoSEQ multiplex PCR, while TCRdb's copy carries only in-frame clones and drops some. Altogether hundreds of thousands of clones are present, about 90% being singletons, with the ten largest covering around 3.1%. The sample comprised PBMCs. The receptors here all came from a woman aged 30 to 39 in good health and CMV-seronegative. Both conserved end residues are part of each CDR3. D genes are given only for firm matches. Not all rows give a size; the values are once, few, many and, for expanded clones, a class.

TGTGCCAGCAGTACCGACAGCCTTAATGAAAAACTGTTTTTT,CASSTDSLNEKLFF,NA,TRBV2,NA,TRBJ1-4
TGTGCCACCAGCAGAGATTCGCTCGGTCTAGCGGGGAACACCGGGGAGCTGTTTTTT,CATSRDSLGLAGNTGELFF,NA,TRBV15,TRBD2,TRBJ2-2
TGCGCCAGCAGCTTGGAGGCTAGCGGGCGCTCCTACAATGAGCAGTTCTTC,CASSLEASGRSYNEQFF,NA,TRBV5-1,TRBD2,TRBJ2-1
TGTGCCAGCAGTTACTCATGGGGGACAGGGATTGAAAAACTGTTTTTT,CASSYSWGTGIEKLFF,NA,TRBV6-5,TRBD1,TRBJ1-4
TGTGCCAGCAGGGGTTGGACTAGCGACACAAGCTACAATGAGCAGTTCTTC,CASRGWTSDTSYNEQFF,NA,TRBV27,TRBD2,TRBJ2-1
TGCGCCAGCAGCCAATCGCGGGCCCTTGGGGAGACCCAGTACTTC,CASSQSRALGETQYF,NA,TRBV4-3,NA,TRBJ2-5
TGTGCCAGCAGCTTAGGGTCGGCGTTATCGGGTAATGAGCAGTTCTTC,CASSLGSALSGNEQFF,NA,TRBV7-8,NA,TRBJ2-1
TGTGCCAGCAGTTTAGGACAGTGGGGGCAGTACTTC,CASSLGQWGQYF,few,TRBV28,NA,TRBJ2-7
TGCAGCGTAGACACGTACACCGGGGAGCTGTTTTTT,CSVDTYTGELFF,NA,TRBV29-1,NA,TRBJ2-2
TGTGCCAGCAGCTTGTCCCCCGGGGCTGGAAACACCATATATTTT,CASSLSPGAGNTIYF,few,TRBV5-5,NA,TRBJ1-3
TGTGCCAGCAGTTTATCCCACTCAGGGGGGTACGAGCAGTACTTC,CASSLSHSGGYEQYF,NA,TRBV27,NA,TRBJ2-7
TGTGCCAGCAGCGCGTACAATGAGCAGTTCTTC,CASSAYNEQFF,NA,TRBV2,NA,TRBJ2-1